The text below deals with one TCR beta chain. V shed 0 bases, J shed 5 bases, and the junction held 7 bases outside the gene matches. The CDR3 is made up of 16 amino acids. CDR1 is LGHNA, CDR2 YSLEER, per germline. Time point here: longitudinal time-point 3. Where libraries were unsorted, they were derived from 2 million PBMCs stored at -80 degrees C. Each CDR3 protein is one row after TCRdb ran MiXCR on the 5' RACE reads. The table has more than 100,000 distinct CDR3 sequences, 10% to 14% seen once; the top ten hold approximately 3.1%. This sample is part of a study of neurological immune-mediated disorders.

The sequenced sample was PBMCs. The sequence came from a female donor with HTLV-1-associated myelopathy (HAM/TSP). The chain links TRBV4-3 to TRBJ2-5; 9 bases are shared with TRBD1. As DNA, the CDR3 is TGCGCCAGCAGCCAAGATCATACAGGGGGCTGGGAGACCCAGTACTTC. Protein product: CASSQDHTGGWETQYF.